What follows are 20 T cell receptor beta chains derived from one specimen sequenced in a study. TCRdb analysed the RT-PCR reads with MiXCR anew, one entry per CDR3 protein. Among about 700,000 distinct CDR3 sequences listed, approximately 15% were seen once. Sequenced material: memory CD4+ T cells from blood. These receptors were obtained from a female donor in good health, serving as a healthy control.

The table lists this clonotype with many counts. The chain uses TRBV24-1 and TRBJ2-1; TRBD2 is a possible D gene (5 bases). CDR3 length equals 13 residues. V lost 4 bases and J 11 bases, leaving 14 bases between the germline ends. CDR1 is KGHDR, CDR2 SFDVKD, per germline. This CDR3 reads CATSDHPGEKQFF. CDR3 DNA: TGTGCCACCAGTGACCACCCCGGGGAGAAGCAGTTCTTC.

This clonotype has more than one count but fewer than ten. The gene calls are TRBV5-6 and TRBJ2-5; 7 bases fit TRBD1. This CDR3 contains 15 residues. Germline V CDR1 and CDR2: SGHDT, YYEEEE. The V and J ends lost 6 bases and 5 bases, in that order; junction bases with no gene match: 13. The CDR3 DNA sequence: TGTGCCAGCAATCTAGGGGGCAGGGCGTCCGAGACCCAGTACTTC. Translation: CASNLGGRASETQYF.

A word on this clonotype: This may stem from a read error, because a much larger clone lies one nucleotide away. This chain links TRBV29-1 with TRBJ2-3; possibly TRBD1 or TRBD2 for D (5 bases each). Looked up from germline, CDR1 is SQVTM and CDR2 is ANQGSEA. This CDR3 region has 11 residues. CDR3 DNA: TGCAGCGTTGCGGGACCAGATGCGCAGTATTTT. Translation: CSVAGPDAQYF.

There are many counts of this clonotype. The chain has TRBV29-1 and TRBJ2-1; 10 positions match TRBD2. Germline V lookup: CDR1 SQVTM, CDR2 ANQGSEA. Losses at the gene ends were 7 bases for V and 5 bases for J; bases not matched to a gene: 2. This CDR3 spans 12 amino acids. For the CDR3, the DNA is TGCAGCGCCGGACTAGCGGACAATGAGCAGTTCTTC. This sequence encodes CSAGLADNEQFF.

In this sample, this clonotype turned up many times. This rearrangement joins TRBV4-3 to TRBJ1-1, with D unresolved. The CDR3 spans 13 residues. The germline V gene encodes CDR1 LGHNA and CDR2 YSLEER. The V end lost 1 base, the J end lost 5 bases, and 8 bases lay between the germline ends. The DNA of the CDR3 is TGCGCCAGCAGCCAAGGCTGGGGAACTGAAGCTTTCTTT. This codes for CASSQGWGTEAFF.

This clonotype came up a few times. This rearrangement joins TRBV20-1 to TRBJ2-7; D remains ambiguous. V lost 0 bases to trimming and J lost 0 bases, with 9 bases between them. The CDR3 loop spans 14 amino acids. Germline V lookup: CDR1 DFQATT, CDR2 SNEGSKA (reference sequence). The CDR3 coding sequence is TGCAGTGCTAGAGACCGTATGGTCTCCTACGAGCAGTACTTC. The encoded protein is CSARDRMVSYEQYF.

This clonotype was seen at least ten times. CDR3 in DNA: TGTGCCAGCACCCACGTGAGTGAGCAGTTCTTC. Its translation is CASTHVSEQFF. The chain carries TRBV6-2 or TRBV6-3 and TRBJ2-1; D is unresolved. In germline, CDR1 is MNHEY, CDR2 SVGEGT. CDR3 size: 11 residues. Trimming removed 7 bases from V and 9 bases from J, with 10 bases in between.

The CDR3: CATTLRQFNEQFF. Written as DNA, the CDR3 is TGTGCCACCACCTTACGGCAGTTCAATGAGCAGTTCTTC. The chain has TRBV28 and TRBJ2-1, with D unclear. CDR3 length equals 13 residues. V was shortened by 10 bases and J by 6 bases, with 16 bases between the two germline ends. Germline CDR1 is MDHEN and CDR2 is SYDVKM.

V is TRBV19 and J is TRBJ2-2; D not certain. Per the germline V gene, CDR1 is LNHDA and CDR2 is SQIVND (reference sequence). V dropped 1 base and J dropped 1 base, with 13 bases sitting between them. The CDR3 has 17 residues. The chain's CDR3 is CASSIGQIRENTGELFF. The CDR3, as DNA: TGTGCCAGTAGTATAGGCCAGATTAGGGAGAACACCGGGGAGCTGTTTTTT. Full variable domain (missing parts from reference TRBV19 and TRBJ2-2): DGGITQSPKYLFRKEGQNVTLSCEQNLNHDAMYWYRQDPGQGLRLIYYSQIVNDFQKGDIAEGYSVSREKKESFPLTVTSAQKNPTAFYLCASSIGQIRENTGELFFGEGSRLTVL.

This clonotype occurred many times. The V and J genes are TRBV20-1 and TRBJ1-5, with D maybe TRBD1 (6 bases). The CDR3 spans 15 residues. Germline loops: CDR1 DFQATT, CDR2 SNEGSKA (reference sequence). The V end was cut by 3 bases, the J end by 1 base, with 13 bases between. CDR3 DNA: TGCAGTGCTAGTCCACCCCAGGGGAGCAATCAGCCCCAGCATTTT. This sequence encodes CSASPPQGSNQPQHF.

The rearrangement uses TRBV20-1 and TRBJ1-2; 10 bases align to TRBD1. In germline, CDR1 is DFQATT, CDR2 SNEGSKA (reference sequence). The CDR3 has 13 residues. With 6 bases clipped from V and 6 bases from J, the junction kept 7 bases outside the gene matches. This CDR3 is CSARRDRGDGYTF. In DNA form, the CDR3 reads TGCAGTGCCAGGAGGGACAGGGGTGATGGCTACACCTTC.

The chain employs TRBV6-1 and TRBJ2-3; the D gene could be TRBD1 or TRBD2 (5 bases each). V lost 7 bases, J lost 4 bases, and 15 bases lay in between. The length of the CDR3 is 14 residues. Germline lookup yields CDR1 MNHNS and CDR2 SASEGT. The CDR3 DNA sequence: TGTGCCAGCACGGGAAGGGGCGAAGCAGATACGCAGTATTTT. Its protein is CASTGRGEADTQYF.

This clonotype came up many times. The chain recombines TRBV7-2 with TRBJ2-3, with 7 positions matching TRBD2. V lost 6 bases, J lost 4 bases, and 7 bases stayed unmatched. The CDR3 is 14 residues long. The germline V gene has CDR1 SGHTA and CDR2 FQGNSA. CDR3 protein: CASRSGGSADTQYF. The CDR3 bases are TGTGCCAGCAGATCCGGGGGGTCCGCAGATACGCAGTATTTT.

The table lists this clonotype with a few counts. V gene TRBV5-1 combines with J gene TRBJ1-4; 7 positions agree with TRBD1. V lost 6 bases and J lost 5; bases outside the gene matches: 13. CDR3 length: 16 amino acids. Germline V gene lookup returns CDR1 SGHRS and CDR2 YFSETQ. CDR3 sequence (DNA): TGCGCCAGCACCTCCAATCCGGGACAGAGAAATGAAAAACTGTTTTTT. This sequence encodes CASTSNPGQRNEKLFF.

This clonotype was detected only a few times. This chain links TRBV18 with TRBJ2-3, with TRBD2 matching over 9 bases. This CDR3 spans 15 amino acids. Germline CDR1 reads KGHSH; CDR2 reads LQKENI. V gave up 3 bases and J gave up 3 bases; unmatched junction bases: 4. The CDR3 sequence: CASSPLAGVTDTQYF. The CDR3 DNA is TGTGCCAGCTCACCCTTAGCGGGAGTAACAGATACGCAGTATTTT.

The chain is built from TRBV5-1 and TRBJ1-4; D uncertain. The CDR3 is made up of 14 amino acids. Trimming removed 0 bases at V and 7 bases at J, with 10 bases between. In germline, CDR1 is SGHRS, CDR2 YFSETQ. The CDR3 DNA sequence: TGCGCCAGCAGCTTGGACTTCGGCGGTGAAAAACTGTTTTTT. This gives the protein CASSLDFGGEKLFF.

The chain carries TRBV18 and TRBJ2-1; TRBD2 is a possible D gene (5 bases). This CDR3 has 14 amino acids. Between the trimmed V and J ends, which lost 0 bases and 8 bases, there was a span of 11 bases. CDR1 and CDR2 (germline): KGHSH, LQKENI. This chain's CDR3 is CASSPPTNGDEQFF. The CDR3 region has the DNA TGTGCCAGCTCACCACCGACTAACGGGGATGAGCAGTTCTTC.

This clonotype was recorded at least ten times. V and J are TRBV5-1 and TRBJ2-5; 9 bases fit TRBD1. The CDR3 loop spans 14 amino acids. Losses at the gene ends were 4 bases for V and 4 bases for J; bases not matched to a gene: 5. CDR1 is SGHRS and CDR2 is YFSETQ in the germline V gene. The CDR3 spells CASSPDRGSETQYF. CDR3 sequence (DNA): TGCGCCAGCAGCCCGGACAGGGGATCAGAGACCCAGTACTTC.

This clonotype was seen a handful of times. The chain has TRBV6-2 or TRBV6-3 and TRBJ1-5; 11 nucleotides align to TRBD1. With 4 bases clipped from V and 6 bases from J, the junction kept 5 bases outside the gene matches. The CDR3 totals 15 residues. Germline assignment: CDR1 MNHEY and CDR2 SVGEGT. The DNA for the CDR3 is TGTGCCAGCAGTTGGGGACAGGGGGGCTTTCAGCCCCAGCATTTT. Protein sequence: CASSWGQGGFQPQHF.

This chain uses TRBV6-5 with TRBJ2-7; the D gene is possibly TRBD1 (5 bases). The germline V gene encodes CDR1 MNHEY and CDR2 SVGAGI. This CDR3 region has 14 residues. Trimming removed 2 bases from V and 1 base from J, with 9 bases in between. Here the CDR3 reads CASSYQDISYEQYF. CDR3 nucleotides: TGTGCCAGCAGTTACCAGGACATATCCTACGAGCAGTACTTC.